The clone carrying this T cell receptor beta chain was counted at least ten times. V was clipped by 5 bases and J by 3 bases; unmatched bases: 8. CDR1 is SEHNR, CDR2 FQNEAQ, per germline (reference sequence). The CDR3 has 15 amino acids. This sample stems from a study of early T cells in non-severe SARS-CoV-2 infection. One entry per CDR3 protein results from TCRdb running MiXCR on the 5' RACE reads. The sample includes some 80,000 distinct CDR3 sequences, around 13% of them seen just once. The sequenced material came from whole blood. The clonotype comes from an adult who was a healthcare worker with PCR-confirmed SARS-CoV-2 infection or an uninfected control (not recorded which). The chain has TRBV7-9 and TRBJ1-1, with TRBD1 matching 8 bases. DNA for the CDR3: TGTGCCAGCAGCCTAGGTCAGGGGGCGGACACTGAAGCTTTCTTT. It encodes CASSLGQGADTEAFF. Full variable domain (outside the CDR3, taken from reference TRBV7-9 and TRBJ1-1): DTGVSQNPRHKITKRGQNVTFRCDPISEHNRLYWYRQTLGQGPEFLTYFQNEAQLEKSRLLSDRFSAERPKGSFSTLEIQRTEQGDSAMYLCASSLGQGADTEAFFGQGTRLTVV.